The 22 T cell receptor beta chains reported below all come from one sample, sequenced in a study of T cells in Graves' hyperthyroidism and ophthalmopathy. Amplified regions were TCR beta CDR3 sequences from RNA transcripts. Using the HTBI primer set, a first-round RT-PCR was run on the TCR CDR3. TCRdb fed the multiplex PCR reads into MiXCR, producing one record per CDR3 protein. This sample has hundreds of thousands of distinct CDR3 sequences, with just under 45% found just once. The sequencing input was peripheral blood or thyroid tissue (not recorded which). The receptors derive from an adult man with Graves' disease, either hyperthyroidism or ophthalmopathy (not recorded which).

This clonotype appeared a few times. V usage is TRBV6-6 and J usage is TRBJ2-7; D is uncertain. The length of the CDR3 is 14 residues. With 2 bases removed from V and 5 bases from J, the gap between germline ends came to 13 bases. Per the germline V gene, CDR1 is MNHNY and CDR2 is SVGAGI (reference sequence). CDR3 coding DNA: TGTGCCAGCAGTTACATCAGTCAGGTCCACGAGCAGTACTTC. Encoded protein: CASSYISQVHEQYF.

This clonotype was seen more than once but under ten times. V gene TRBV29-1 combines with J gene TRBJ2-2; TRBD1 aligns across 8 bases. This CDR3 has 15 amino acids. The V and J ends lost 2 bases and 6 bases, in that order; junction bases with no gene match: 8. From germline, CDR1 is SQVTM and CDR2 ANQGSEA. The CDR3 is CSVETGQGLSGELFF. CDR3 in DNA: TGCAGCGTTGAAACCGGACAGGGTTTATCCGGGGAGCTGTTTTTT.

V gene TRBV15 combines with J gene TRBJ2-7; 11 bases are shared with TRBD2. The CDR3 is 16 amino acids. V shed 3 bases, J shed 3 bases, and the junction held 7 bases outside the gene matches. CDR1 is LNHNV, CDR2 YYDKDF, per germline (reference sequence). The CDR3 region is CATSSAKGLADYEQYF. In DNA form, the CDR3 reads TGTGCCACCAGCAGCGCTAAGGGACTAGCGGACTACGAGCAGTACTTC.

This clonotype showed up many times. The chain carries TRBV15 and TRBJ2-2; D might be TRBD1 (5 bases). Germline CDR1 LNHNV, CDR2 YYDKDF (reference sequence). Trimming left V 9 bases short and J 1 base short, with 9 bases between. CDR3 length equals 13 residues. CDR3 amino acids: CATGPLNTGELFF. In nucleotides, the CDR3 is TGTGCCACGGGGCCCTTGAACACCGGGGAGCTGTTTTTT. Combining the CDR3 with reference TRBV15 and TRBJ2-2 gives the whole variable domain DAMVIQNPRYQVTQFGKPVTLSCSQTLNHNVMYWYQQKSSQAPKLLFHYYDKDFNNEADTPDNFQSRRPNTSFCFLDIRSPGLGDTAMYLCATGPLNTGELFFGEGSRLTVL.

The V call is TRBV6-5, the J call TRBJ2-2, with D maybe TRBD2 (5 bases). The V end lost 2 bases, the J end lost 5 bases, and 12 bases lay between the germline ends. Germline V gene lookup returns CDR1 MNHEY and CDR2 SVGAGI. CDR3 length equals 15 residues. CDR3 in amino acids: CASSYGSARTGELFF. The DNA for the CDR3 is TGTGCCAGCAGTTACGGGAGTGCTAGGACCGGGGAGCTGTTTTTT.

The rearrangement uses TRBV15 and TRBJ1-2; 9 bases are a match to TRBD1. This CDR3 has 16 amino acids. CDR1 is LNHNV, CDR2 YYDKDF, per germline (reference sequence). Unmatched junction bases numbered 9, after V lost 3 bases and J lost 4 bases. CDR3 residues: CATSSLGGTGLYGYTF. The CDR3 bases are TGTGCCACCAGCAGCTTGGGCGGGACAGGGCTCTATGGCTACACCTTC.

The table lists this clonotype with many counts. The chain carries TRBV12-3 or TRBV12-4 and TRBJ1-3, with D perhaps TRBD1 (5 bases). Trimming took 2 bases from V and 9 from J, leaving 8 bases between them. This CDR3 comprises 12 residues. Written as DNA, the CDR3 is TGTGCCAGCAGTTTACCCGGGGGCACCATATATTTT. This gives the protein CASSLPGGTIYF.

This chain joins TRBV15 and TRBJ2-7; TRBD1 aligns across 7 bases. V shed 3 bases, J shed 5 bases, and the junction held 4 bases outside the gene matches. The CDR3 runs to 13 residues. Germline CDR1 and CDR2: LNHNV and YYDKDF (reference sequence). The chain's CDR3 is CATSSSTGNEQYF. CDR3 DNA: TGTGCCACCAGCAGCTCGACAGGGAACGAGCAGTACTTC.

This clonotype has a handful of counts. The chain employs TRBV20-1 and TRBJ2-5; 10 bases align to TRBD2. The CDR3 is 17 amino acids. The J segment lost 2 bases and the V segment lost 3 bases, leaving 12 bases of the junction unmatched. Looked up from germline, CDR1 is DFQATT and CDR2 is SNEGSKA (reference sequence). The CDR3 DNA is TGCAGTGCTAGGGGGGTGATTAGCGGGAGGATTCAAGAGACCCAGTACTTC. Amino acids: CSARGVISGRIQETQYF.

This clonotype was seen at least ten times. The chain uses TRBV9 and TRBJ2-7, with D unclear. Germline CDR1 SGDLS, CDR2 YYNGEE. This CDR3 has 10 residues. Trimming took 4 bases from V and 10 from J, leaving 9 bases between them. The CDR3 sequence is CASSPIPQYF. The CDR3, as DNA: TGTGCCAGCAGCCCTATCCCTCAGTACTTC.

Many counts were recorded for this clonotype. The chain joins TRBV7-9 to TRBJ1-2; D might be TRBD1 (6 bases). The length of the CDR3 is 15 residues. Germline CDR1 and CDR2: SEHNR and FQNEAQ (reference sequence). V lost 5 bases and J 4 bases, leaving 17 bases between the germline ends. The DNA of the CDR3 is TGTGCCAGCAGCCAGGACGGGACACCTAGCTATGGCTACACCTTC. It codes for CASSQDGTPSYGYTF.

The J gene is TRBJ2-5, the V gene TRBV5-6; 9 positions match TRBD1. This CDR3 is built from 16 residues. The V segment lost 1 base and the J segment 2 bases; nucleotides outside the gene matches: 6. The germline V gene encodes CDR1 SGHDT and CDR2 YYEEEE. The CDR3 DNA follows: TGTGCCAGCAGCTTGTACGGGGACAGGGCACAAGAGACCCAGTACTTC. It translates to CASSLYGDRAQETQYF.

The rearrangement uses TRBV5-1 and TRBJ1-1; D might be TRBD1 (5 bases). V lost 2 bases, J lost 7 bases, and 12 bases lay in between. This CDR3 spans 13 amino acids. CDR1 is SGHRS, CDR2 YFSETQ, per germline. CDR3 coding DNA: TGCGCCAGCAGCTTCCTCGGGACGGATGAAGCTTTCTTT. Protein: CASSFLGTDEAFF.

This sequence joins TRBV7-8 and TRBJ2-7, with D maybe TRBD1 (6 bases). CDR1 and CDR2 from the germline V gene are SGHVS and FQNEAQ. V lost 5 bases, J lost 0 bases, and 11 bases lay in between. This CDR3 is 14 amino acids long. Here the CDR3 DNA reads TGTGCCAGCAGCCTAAACAGGGCCTCCTACGAGCAGTACTTC. It yields the protein CASSLNRASYEQYF.

On this clonotype itself: The junction departs from the called germline gene at one end, perhaps through a read error. J is TRBJ2-5 and V is TRBV24-1; 8 bases line up with TRBD2. The CDR3 extends over 17 amino acids. Germline V CDR1 and CDR2: KGHDR, SFDVKD. The CDR3 reads CASSEGSGGPSQETQYF. In DNA form, the CDR3 reads TGTGCCAGCAGTGAAGGAAGCGGGGGCCCATCCCAAGAGACCCAGTACTTC.

J is TRBJ2-5 and V is TRBV12-3 or TRBV12-4; perhaps TRBD1 as D (6 bases). The V and J ends lost 1 base and 2 bases respectively, with 8 bases between them. This CDR3 spans 14 amino acids. The CDR3, as DNA: TGTGCCAGCAGTTTAGGACAGGAACAAGAGACCCAGTACTTC. It is translated as CASSLGQEQETQYF.

This clonotype came up a few times. The genes are TRBV2 and TRBJ2-2, with D tentatively TRBD1 (7 bases). Between the trimmed V and J ends, which lost 3 bases and 7 bases, there was a span of 15 bases. This CDR3 region has 15 residues. The germline CDR1 and CDR2 sequences are SNHLY and FYNNEI. The CDR3 region has the DNA TGTGCCAGCAGTGACAGGGGGGAAGGGCGCGGGGAGCTGTTTTTT. This sequence encodes CASSDRGEGRGELFF. Filled out from reference TRBV2 and TRBJ2-2, the complete variable domain reads EPEVTQTPSHQVTQMGQEVILRCVPISNHLYFYWYRQILGQKVEFLVSFYNNEISEKSEIFDDQFSVERPDGSNFTLKIRSTKLEDSAMYFCASSDRGEGRGELFFGEGSRLTVL.

This clonotype was recorded at least ten times. The chain is built from TRBV29-1 and TRBJ1-1; D gene ambiguous. CDR1 and CDR2 from the germline V gene are SQVTM and ANQGSEA. Between the trimmed V and J ends, which lost 5 bases and 0 bases, there was a span of 10 bases. The CDR3 is 13 residues long. CDR3 sequence (DNA): TGCAGCGTTCTAGGGCAGCTGAACACTGAAGCTTTCTTT. Translated: CSVLGQLNTEAFF.

This clonotype is a singleton in its sample. With a much larger clone just one base away, this may be a read error. This sequence joins TRBV24-1 and TRBJ2-7; D is undetermined. CDR1 and CDR2 from the germline V gene are KGHDR and SFDVKD. Trimming left V 3 bases short and J 2 bases short, with 7 bases between. This CDR3 has 13 amino acids. CDR3 nucleotide sequence: TGTGCCACCAGTGATGAGAAGCCCTACGAGCAGTACTTC. It is translated as CATSDEKPYEQYF.

This chain uses TRBV7-6 with TRBJ2-6; no firm D call. Germline CDR1 SGHVS, CDR2 FNYEAQ. The length of the CDR3 is 14 residues. Trimming left V 5 bases short and J 4 bases short, with 9 bases between. CDR3 bases: TGTGCCAGCAGCCATTGGTCCGGGGCCAACGTCCTGACTTTC. Amino acid sequence: CASSHWSGANVLTF.

This clonotype showed up just a few times. The chain links TRBV20-1 to TRBJ1-1, with unresolved D. V lost 2 bases to trimming and J lost 1 base, with 5 bases between them. CDR1 and CDR2 (germline): DFQATT, SNEGSKA (reference sequence). This CDR3 is 12 amino acids long. The CDR3 region is CSARPRNTEAFF. The CDR3, as DNA: TGCAGTGCTAGACCCCGGAACACTGAAGCTTTCTTT.

This clonotype was recorded only once. This rearrangement joins TRBV6-5 to TRBJ2-5, with D perhaps matching TRBD2 (6 bases). The V end lost 7 bases, the J end lost 9 bases, and 15 bases lay between the germline ends. The CDR3 covers 12 residues. The germline V gene encodes CDR1 MNHEY and CDR2 SVGAGI. Here the CDR3 DNA reads TGTGCCAGCATCGGGGCTTGGGGGGCCCAGTACTTC. Protein product: CASIGAWGAQYF.